These 23 T cell receptor beta chains were all obtained from the same sample, sequenced in a study of blood T cell repertoires in COVID-19. The data were produced by immunoSEQ multiplex PCR, yet TCRdb's version contains in-frame clones alone and is incomplete. The data show approximately 60,000 clones, under 80% seen once. Source material: peripheral blood. The receptors here all came from a man aged 60 to 75 with acute or convalescent COVID-19.

The V call is TRBV29-1, the J call TRBJ1-2, with 8 bases identical to TRBD1. From germline, CDR1 is SQVTM and CDR2 ANQGSEA. This CDR3 spans 13 amino acids. The ends lost 7 bases at V and 4 bases at J; junction bases unmatched: 8. DNA for the CDR3: TGCAGCGGCGACCGACAGGGGCCCTATGGCTACACCTTC. Amino acids: CSGDRQGPYGYTF.

In this sample, this clone turned up once. This rearrangement joins TRBV4-2 to TRBJ2-1; D gene uncertain. Trimming removed 3 bases at V and 3 bases at J, with 6 bases between. The CDR3 consists of 13 residues. Germline lookup yields CDR1 LGHNA and CDR2 YNFKEQ. CDR3 loop: CASSQSVYNEQFF. CDR3 coding DNA: TGTGCCAGCAGCCAGAGCGTCTACAATGAGCAGTTCTTC.

The chain is built from TRBV27 and TRBJ1-5; the D is unclear. V was shortened by 5 bases and J by 4 bases, with 6 bases between the two germline ends. Germline V lookup: CDR1 MNHEY, CDR2 SMNVEV (reference sequence). CDR3 length equals 12 residues. The DNA of the CDR3 is TGTGCCAGCAGTGGGGAGAATCAGCCCCAGCATTTT. Translating gives CASSGENQPQHF.

The chain recombines TRBV9 with TRBJ1-3; D gene uncertain. The CDR3 has 12 amino acids. Germline V gene sequence: CDR1 SGDLS, CDR2 YYNGEE. V lost 3 bases and J lost 7, with 8 bases in between. The CDR3 here is CASSGLRNTIYF. CDR3 DNA sequence: TGTGCCAGCAGCGGGCTCAGGAACACCATATATTTT. Combining the CDR3 with reference TRBV9 and TRBJ1-3 gives the whole variable domain DSGVTQTPKHLITATGQRVTLRCSPRSGDLSVYWYQQSLDQGLQFLIQYYNGEERAKGNILERFSAQQFPDLHSELNLSSLELGDSALYFCASSGLRNTIYFGEGSWLTVV.

The chain uses TRBV7-9 and TRBJ2-1; 7 bases align to TRBD2. Germline-derived CDR1 and CDR2 are SEHNR and FQNEAQ (reference sequence). This CDR3 contains 14 residues. V was clipped by 4 bases and J by 5 bases; unmatched bases: 5. The chain's CDR3 is CASSSGGYDNEQFF. Here the CDR3 DNA reads TGTGCCAGCAGCTCGGGGGGATATGACAATGAGCAGTTCTTC. Looking up the rest from reference TRBV7-9 and TRBJ2-1 gives the full variable domain: DTGVSQNPRHKITKRGQNVTFRCDPISEHNRLYWYRQTLGQGPEFLTYFQNEAQLEKSRLLSDRFSAERPKGSFSTLEIQRTEQGDSAMYLCASSSGGYDNEQFFGPGTRLTVL.

V usage is TRBV19 and J usage is TRBJ2-5, with TRBD1 as a possible D gene (6 bases). CDR1 is LNHDA, CDR2 SQIVND, per germline (reference sequence). This CDR3 comprises 14 residues. The germline V and J ends were trimmed by 5 bases and 5 bases, with 15 bases remaining between them. The CDR3 reads CASSSGAGWETQYF. CDR3 bases: TGTGCCAGTAGTTCAGGGGCTGGGTGGGAGACCCAGTACTTC. The full variable domain, rest sourced from reference TRBV19 and TRBJ2-5, is DGGITQSPKYLFRKEGQNVTLSCEQNLNHDAMYWYRQDPGQGLRLIYYSQIVNDFQKGDIAEGYSVSREKKESFPLTVTSAQKNPTAFYLCASSSGAGWETQYFGPGTRLLVL.

V and J are TRBV30 and TRBJ1-5, with D unclear. The CDR3 covers 13 residues. CDR1 is GTSNPN, CDR2 SVGIG, per germline (reference sequence). Trimming removed 2 bases from V and 7 bases from J, with 12 bases in between. CDR3 loop: CAWSPGLWQPQHF. The CDR3 coding sequence is TGTGCCTGGAGTCCAGGTCTTTGGCAGCCCCAGCATTTT.

The chain links TRBV30 to TRBJ1-1, with a possible D match to TRBD1 (5 bases). Trimming pared 0 bases from V and 3 bases from J, leaving 8 bases between. Germline values: CDR1 GTSNPN, CDR2 SVGIG (reference sequence). The CDR3 has 13 amino acids. The CDR3 sequence: CAWSVRGYTEAFF. In DNA, the CDR3 is TGTGCCTGGAGTGTACGGGGGTACACTGAAGCTTTCTTT.

Points on this clone: The junction departs from the called germline gene at one end, perhaps through a read error. The V call is TRBV7-7, the J call TRBJ2-1; 8 bases are shared with TRBD2. The length of the CDR3 is 15 residues. The germline V gene has CDR1 SSHAT and CDR2 FNYEAQ (reference sequence). CDR3 bases: TGTGCTAGCAGCTTAGAGGCCGGGAGGGGCAATGAGCAGTTCTTC. Encoded protein: CASSLEAGRGNEQFF.

This clone was seen a single time. V usage is TRBV18 and J usage is TRBJ2-2; TRBD2 matches at 9 bases. The CDR3 is made up of 16 amino acids. Looked up from germline, CDR1 is KGHSH and CDR2 is LQKENI. The ends lost 3 bases at V and 4 bases at J; junction bases unmatched: 6. CDR3 bases: TGTGCCAGCTCACCCACTAGCGGGTTAACCACCGGGGAGCTGTTTTTT. Its translation is CASSPTSGLTTGELFF.

This clone has only one observation. The V and J genes are TRBV3-1 (or the pseudogene TRBV3-2) and TRBJ2-3, with 10 bases aligning to TRBD1. CDR3 size: 15 residues. J was trimmed by 4 bases and V by 5 bases; bases with no gene match: 6. Germline-derived CDR1 and CDR2 are LGHDT and YNNKEL (reference sequence). The CDR3, as DNA: TGTGCCAGCAGCGCCGGGACAGGGGCGTCAGATACGCAGTATTTT. Its translation is CASSAGTGASDTQYF.

The V gene is TRBV12-3 or TRBV12-4, the J gene TRBJ2-5; 7 nucleotides line up with TRBD1. This CDR3 has 12 residues. With V trimmed by 7 bases and J by 13 bases, 12 bases remained unmatched. The CDR3 is CASKETGPVTYF. The CDR3 region has the DNA TGTGCCAGCAAGGAGACAGGGCCTGTCACGTACTTC.

The chain uses TRBV7-6 and TRBJ2-2; D not resolved. This CDR3 is built from 13 residues. CDR1 SGHVS and CDR2 FNYEAQ come from the germline V gene. The V gene lost 4 bases and the J gene lost 2 bases, with 5 bases spanning the gap. This CDR3 is CASSSVNTGELFF. CDR3 sequence (DNA): TGTGCCAGCAGCTCCGTTAACACCGGGGAGCTGTTTTTT.

V and J are TRBV3-1 (or the pseudogene TRBV3-2) and TRBJ2-5; TRBD1 matches at 7 bases. The CDR3 runs 17 residues. Germline V lookup: CDR1 LGHDT, CDR2 YNNKEL (reference sequence). Trimming took 3 bases from V and 5 from J; bases not matched to a gene: 15. The CDR3 sequence: CASSQASTGLKGETQYF. CDR3 coding DNA: TGTGCCAGCAGCCAGGCCTCGACAGGGTTGAAGGGGGAGACCCAGTACTTC.

There are a few counts of this clone. V gene TRBV28 combines with J gene TRBJ1-3; tentative D call: TRBD1 (6 bases). The germline V and J ends were trimmed by 6 bases and 0 bases, with 12 bases remaining between them. CDR1 and CDR2 from the germline V gene are MDHEN and SYDVKM. The CDR3 covers 15 residues. CDR3 loop: CASSRGTSSGNTIYF. CDR3 in DNA: TGTGCCAGCAGCCGAGGGACAAGCTCTGGAAACACCATATATTTT.

The chain links TRBV4-2 to TRBJ2-3; 9 nucleotides agree with TRBD2. In germline, CDR1 is LGHNA, CDR2 YNFKEQ. The V and J ends lost 3 bases and 0 bases, in that order; junction bases with no gene match: 7. CDR3 length equals 17 residues. This chain's CDR3 is CASSHTGTSPSTDTQYF. In nucleotides, the CDR3 is TGTGCCAGCAGCCACACGGGGACTAGCCCAAGCACAGATACGCAGTATTTT.

The gene calls are TRBV10-3 and TRBJ2-1; 9 bases align to TRBD2. Germline V gene lookup returns CDR1 ENHRY and CDR2 SYGVKD. V lost 7 bases, J lost 3 bases, and 4 bases stayed unmatched. The CDR3 runs 14 residues. CDR3 nucleotides: TGTGCCATCATCGCTAGCGGGGACTACAATGAGCAGTTCTTC. Protein product: CAIIASGDYNEQFF.

This chain uses TRBV19 with TRBJ1-3, with TRBD1 matching 7 bases. After removal of 3 bases from V and 0 bases from J, the junction contained 2 bases not matched to a gene. Germline CDR1 LNHDA, CDR2 SQIVND (reference sequence). This CDR3 is built from 15 residues. The CDR3 bases are TGTGCCAGTAGTATGGGGACAGCCTCTGGAAACACCATATATTTT. Its protein product is CASSMGTASGNTIYF.

This sequence joins TRBV29-1 and TRBJ1-3, with a weak D call TRBD1 (6 bases). The germline CDR1 and CDR2 sequences are SQVTM and ANQGSEA. The CDR3 sequence is 14 residues long. With 6 bases removed from V and 1 base from J, the gap between germline ends came to 13 bases. DNA of the CDR3: TGCAGCGTCTTGGCCAGGGGATCTGGAAACACCATATATTTT. Its protein product is CSVLARGSGNTIYF.

The chain carries TRBV28 and TRBJ1-4; weak D call: TRBD1 (5 bases). This CDR3 comprises 14 residues. The V end was cut by 2 bases, the J end by 11 bases, with 15 bases between. CDR1 and CDR2 from the germline V gene are MDHEN and SYDVKM. The CDR3 reads CASSLMAGSRKLFF. CDR3 DNA sequence: TGTGCCAGCAGTTTAATGGCAGGGTCTCGGAAACTGTTTTTT.

V is TRBV9 and J is TRBJ1-1, with TRBD1 matching over 7 bases. The trim removed 4 bases at V and 0 bases at J, leaving 6 bases unmatched. CDR1 and CDR2 from the germline V gene are SGDLS and YYNGEE. The CDR3 is 15 residues long. CDR3 loop: CASSLGTAMNTEAFF. Written as DNA, the CDR3 is TGTGCCAGCAGCCTTGGGACAGCCATGAACACTGAAGCTTTCTTT.

The chain has TRBV19 and TRBJ1-4; 11 nucleotides agree with TRBD1. CDR3 length: 16 amino acids. V was pared by 7 bases and J by 6 bases, with 10 bases of the junction left unmatched. CDR1 is LNHDA and CDR2 is SQIVND in the germline V gene (reference sequence). The CDR3 here is CASKRGDRGIYEKLFF. The CDR3, as DNA: TGTGCCAGTAAGCGAGGGGACAGGGGGATTTATGAAAAACTGTTTTTT.

This rearrangement joins TRBV9 to TRBJ2-3, with 8 positions matching TRBD1. Germline assignment: CDR1 SGDLS and CDR2 YYNGEE. V gave up 3 bases and J gave up 5 bases; unmatched junction bases: 5. The CDR3 consists of 14 residues. The CDR3 loop reads CASSGDRGGDTQYF. Written as DNA, the CDR3 is TGTGCCAGCAGCGGAGACAGGGGAGGAGATACGCAGTATTTT.